This TCR beta chain emerged from a study of blood T cells in healthy people across ages. Background on the study: About one barcoded beta molecule per two T cells was the capture yield of template switching. Study outcomes and limitations: Across the age range, TCR beta diversity per million T cells fell in a roughly linear way. The unknown donor CMV status may have confounded expanded clonotype changes. Naive T cell percentage and TCR beta diversity correlated strongly.

It was with a sample-barcoded 5' primer and a J-beta primer mix that a second PCR of about 7 to 12 cycles was run. In TCRdb, the 5' RACE reads were re-called with MiXCR into one record per CDR3 protein. The table records about 1.4 million distinct CDR3 sequences, around 59% of them present only once. A note on this clonotype: Its target is unknown.

The junction had 6 bases not matched to a gene; V was cut back by 2 bases and J by 7 bases. The CDR3 spans 17 residues. CDR1 MNHEY and CDR2 SVGAGI come from the germline V gene. Material for sequencing was blood. The TCR originated in a man aged 18 to 29 in good health. The genes are TRBV6-5 and TRBJ2-2, with TRBD2 identical over 14 bases. The CDR3 nucleotides are TGTGCCAGCAGTTACGGGACTAGCGGGAGTTTGGGCGGGGAGCTGTTTTTT. This codes for CASSYGTSGSLGGELFF.